This T cell receptor beta chain was captured in a study of T cells in tuberculosis. Turning to the study itself: T cells were selected with CD1B tetramers loaded with glucose monomycolate. A South African cohort included IGRA-negative adolescents, latently infected IGRA-positive adolescents and adults with active tuberculosis.

Time point of the sample: new active TB diagnosis, blood taken before or within 7 days of starting treatment. Active tuberculosis patients were new diagnoses, HIV-seronegative, South African, and aged 18 years or older. Each clinical donor contributed on average approximately 93,000 T cells from unsorted cryopreserved PBMC. Repertoires were generated with immunoSEQ multiplex PCR, while TCRdb's copy carries only in-frame clones and drops some. Here the sample spans 30,000 to 35,000 clones, 75% to 95% being singletons. The material sequenced was PBMCs, taken at tuberculosis diagnosis. This TCR was recovered from an adult with tuberculosis.

CDR3 nucleotides: TGTGCCAGCAGGCTACAACTAGCGGATGCGGAAAAGCAGTACTTC. Translated: CASRLQLADAEKQYF. The chain employs TRBV4-2 and TRBJ2-7; TRBD2 matches 8 bases. With 6 bases clipped from V and 8 bases from J, the junction kept 15 bases outside the gene matches. This CDR3 has 15 amino acids. The germline V gene has CDR1 LGHNA and CDR2 YNFKEQ.